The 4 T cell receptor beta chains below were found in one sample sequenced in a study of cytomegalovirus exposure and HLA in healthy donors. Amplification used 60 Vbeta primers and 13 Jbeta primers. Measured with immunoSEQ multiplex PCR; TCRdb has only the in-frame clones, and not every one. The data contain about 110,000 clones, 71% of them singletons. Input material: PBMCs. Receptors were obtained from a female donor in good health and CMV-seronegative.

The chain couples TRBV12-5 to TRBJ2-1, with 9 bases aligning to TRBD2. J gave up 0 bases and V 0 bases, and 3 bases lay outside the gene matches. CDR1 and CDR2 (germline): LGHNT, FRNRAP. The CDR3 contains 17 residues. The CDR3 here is CASGLVLSGSSYNEQFF. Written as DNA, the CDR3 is TGTGCTAGTGGTTTGGTCCTTAGCGGGAGCTCCTACAATGAGCAGTTCTTC.

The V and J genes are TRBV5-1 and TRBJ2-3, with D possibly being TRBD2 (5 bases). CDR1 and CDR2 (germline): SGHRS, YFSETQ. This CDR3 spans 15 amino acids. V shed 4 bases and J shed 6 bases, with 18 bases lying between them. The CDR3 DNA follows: TGCGCCAGCAGCCTCGGGGTGGCTCTAGGGGATACGCAGTATTTT. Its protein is CASSLGVALGDTQYF.

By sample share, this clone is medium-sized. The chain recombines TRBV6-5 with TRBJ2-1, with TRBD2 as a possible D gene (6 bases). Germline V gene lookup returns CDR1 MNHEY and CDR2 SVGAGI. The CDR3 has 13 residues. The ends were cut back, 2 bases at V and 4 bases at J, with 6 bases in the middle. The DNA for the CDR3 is TGTGCCAGCAGTTACCGGGAGTACAATGAGCAGTTCTTC. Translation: CASSYREYNEQFF.

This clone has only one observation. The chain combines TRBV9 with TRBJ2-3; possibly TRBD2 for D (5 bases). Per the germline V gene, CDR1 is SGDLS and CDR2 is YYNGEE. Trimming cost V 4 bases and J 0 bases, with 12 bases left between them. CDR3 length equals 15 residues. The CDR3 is CASSLTGWSTDTQYF. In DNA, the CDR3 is TGTGCCAGCAGCCTTACGGGGTGGAGCACAGATACGCAGTATTTT.